What follows are 21 T cell receptor beta chains derived from one specimen sequenced in a study of cytomegalovirus exposure and HLA in healthy donors. Primers: 60 Vbeta forward and 13 Jbeta reverse. Sequencing used immunoSEQ multiplex PCR; TCRdb keeps in-frame clones, though not all of them. The sample comprises about 130,000 clones, around 80% of which are singletons, and 1.3% to 1.5% rests with the top ten. The sequencing sample was made of PBMCs. Source of these receptors: a female donor in good health and CMV-seronegative.

This chain joins TRBV7-8 and TRBJ1-2, with a weak D call TRBD1 (5 bases). Germline V gene data show CDR1 as SGHVS and CDR2 as FQNEAQ. CDR3 size: 13 residues. V gave up 3 bases and J gave up 2 bases, with 7 bases separating them. CDR3 region: CASSFDSNYGYTF. The DNA of the CDR3 is TGTGCCAGCAGCTTCGACAGCAACTATGGCTACACCTTC.

The chain has TRBV28 and TRBJ2-1; maybe TRBD2 (5 bases). Trimming cost V 3 bases and J 8 bases, with 8 bases left between them. The CDR3 spans 12 residues. The germline V gene encodes CDR1 MDHEN and CDR2 SYDVKM. The chain's CDR3 is CASSLLAYEQFF. The CDR3 DNA reads TGTGCCAGCAGTTTGCTAGCATATGAGCAGTTCTTC.

This clone was observed a handful of times. The CDR3 DNA reads TGTGCCAGCAGCCAAGATCTTACAGGGGGCTCCTACAATGAGCAGTTCTTC. It translates to CASSQDLTGGSYNEQFF. The chain joins TRBV14 to TRBJ2-1; 8 positions agree with TRBD1. V lost 0 bases and J lost 0; bases outside the gene matches: 4. This CDR3 has 17 residues. Germline V gene sequence: CDR1 SGHDN, CDR2 FVKESK.

The V and J genes are TRBV4-2 and TRBJ2-7; weak D call: TRBD1 (5 bases). The CDR3 runs 16 residues. V was cut by 1 base and J by 6 bases, with 19 bases left in between. Germline loops: CDR1 LGHNA, CDR2 YNFKEQ. The CDR3 DNA follows: TGTGCCAGCAGCCAAGCCGTGGCAGGGTTAGTCGGCGAGCAGTACTTC. It specifies CASSQAVAGLVGEQYF.

This chain connects TRBV7-2 to TRBJ2-7; possible D gene TRBD2, 5 bases. Trimming removed 5 bases from V and 5 bases from J, with 16 bases in between. Germline V CDR1 and CDR2: SGHTA, FQGNSA. The CDR3 has 14 amino acids. The DNA for the CDR3 is TGTGCCAGCAGCCCCACGGGAAATAATAACGAGCAGTACTTC. Translated: CASSPTGNNNEQYF.

The chain employs TRBV6-5 and TRBJ2-7; TRBD2 aligns across 13 bases. Losses at the gene ends were 4 bases for V and 5 bases for J; bases not matched to a gene: 5. Per germline, CDR1 MNHEY and CDR2 SVGAGI. The CDR3 sequence is 15 residues long. The CDR3 bases are TGTGCCAGCAGTTCGTGGACTAGCGGGAGTAACGAGCAGTACTTC. This translates into CASSSWTSGSNEQYF.

V and J are TRBV2 and TRBJ2-5; the match to TRBD2 covers 7 bases. CDR1 SNHLY and CDR2 FYNNEI come from the germline V gene. The CDR3 extends over 12 amino acids. V shed 8 bases and J 5 bases; nucleotides not matched to a gene: 5. CDR3 protein: CASHGGGETQYF. CDR3 coding DNA: TGTGCCAGCCACGGGGGAGGGGAGACCCAGTACTTC.

This chain joins TRBV30 and TRBJ2-2; 10 nucleotides align to TRBD1. The germline V gene encodes CDR1 GTSNPN and CDR2 SVGIG (reference sequence). The ends lost 5 bases at V and 4 bases at J; junction bases unmatched: 10. There are 16 residues in the CDR3. CDR3 protein: CAWGGQGDSSTGELFF. The DNA of the CDR3 is TGTGCCTGGGGCGGACAGGGGGATAGTAGCACCGGGGAGCTGTTTTTT.

The V gene is TRBV12-5, the J gene TRBJ1-1, with D possibly TRBD1 on 5 matching bases. CDR1 and CDR2 (germline): LGHNT, FRNRAP. Trimming removed 7 bases from V and 8 bases from J, with 23 bases in between. The CDR3 length is 15 residues. The DNA for the CDR3 is TGTGCTAGTGCCCCCCCGTGGACAAAAAGTAGGGAAGCTTTCTTT. Its protein product is CASAPPWTKSREAFF.

The J gene is TRBJ1-2, the V gene TRBV27; D possibly corresponds to TRBD1 (5 bases). CDR1 and CDR2 from the germline V gene are MNHEY and SMNVEV (reference sequence). Trimming took off 5 bases at V and 4 bases at J, with 26 bases between the two ends. The CDR3 spans 18 residues. The CDR3 sequence is CASSPAPGRRSGVYGYTF. The DNA for the CDR3 is TGTGCCAGCAGTCCCGCCCCGGGACGGCGATCGGGGGTCTATGGCTACACCTTC.

This chain links TRBV28 with TRBJ2-1; 7 bases align to TRBD2. The CDR3 is 12 residues long. Germline-derived CDR1 and CDR2 are MDHEN and SYDVKM. V was pared by 7 bases and J by 9 bases, with 6 bases of the junction left unmatched. The CDR3 here is CASTEAGLEQFF. The DNA of the CDR3 is TGTGCCAGCACAGAAGCGGGACTTGAGCAGTTCTTC.

A few counts support this clone. The chain recombines TRBV6-6 with TRBJ2-5, with 8 bases identical to TRBD2. The J call is uncertain, as TRBJ2-7 better fits the DNA end. The CDR3 is 15 residues long. CDR1 and CDR2 from the germline V gene are MNHNY and SVGAGI (reference sequence). In DNA, the CDR3 is TGTGCCAGCAGCATGGGACTAGGGGGAACCGCCGAGCAGTACTTC. Translating it yields CASSMGLGGTAEQYF.

This clone was seen only a few times. This rearrangement joins TRBV7-7 to TRBJ2-5; 10 nucleotides match TRBD2. Trimming removed 5 bases from V and 7 bases from J; junction bases left unmatched: 10. Germline loops: CDR1 SSHAT, CDR2 FNYEAQ (reference sequence). This CDR3 spans 15 amino acids. DNA for the CDR3: TGTGCCAGCAGCCAAGCGCGGGTAGCGGGAGGGACCCAGTACTTC. This codes for CASSQARVAGGTQYF. Complete variable domain (other parts from reference TRBV7-7 and TRBJ2-5): GAGVSQSPRYKVTKRGQDVTLRCDPISSHATLYWYQQALGQGPEFLTYFNYEAQPDKSGLPSDRFSAERPEGSISTLTIQRTEQRDSAMYRCASSQARVAGGTQYFGPGTRLLVL.

The V call is TRBV29-1, the J call TRBJ2-5; perhaps TRBD1 as D (7 bases). The CDR3 is 14 residues long. Trimming took 0 bases from V and 5 from J, leaving 13 bases between them. Germline V lookup: CDR1 SQVTM, CDR2 ANQGSEA. The CDR3 loop is CSVEDGRGRETQYF. DNA for the CDR3: TGCAGCGTTGAAGACGGCAGGGGGAGGGAGACCCAGTACTTC.

The chain employs TRBV18 and TRBJ1-5, with TRBD1 as a possible D gene (5 bases). This CDR3 is 16 amino acids long. The V gene's germline CDR1 is KGHSH and CDR2 LQKENI. Trimming stripped 3 bases from V and 4 bases from J, with 16 bases between. CDR3 sequence: CASSPEGGGGNQPQHF. The CDR3 DNA sequence: TGTGCCAGCTCACCCGAAGGTGGGGGGGGAAATCAGCCCCAGCATTTT.

The chain employs TRBV5-4 and TRBJ2-1; D may be TRBD2 (6 bases). The CDR3 is 16 residues long. Germline V lookup: CDR1 SGHNT, CDR2 YYREEE (reference sequence). The V end was cut by 0 bases, the J end by 0 bases, with 10 bases between. The CDR3 here is CASSLGGGNSYNEQFF. CDR3 coding DNA: TGTGCCAGCAGCTTGGGGGGCGGGAACTCCTACAATGAGCAGTTCTTC.

The chain has TRBV7-9 and TRBJ1-2; 9 bases align to TRBD1. V lost 5 bases, J lost 1 base, and 8 bases stayed unmatched. The CDR3 has 16 amino acids. CDR1 and CDR2 (germline): SEHNR, FQNEAQ (reference sequence). CDR3 region: CASSLGPGQGNYGYTF. CDR3 DNA: TGTGCCAGCAGCCTAGGTCCGGGACAGGGTAACTATGGCTACACCTTC.

V usage is TRBV5-1 and J usage is TRBJ2-1; TRBD2 matches 10 bases. Germline trimming cut 0 bases from V and 9 bases from J; bases unmatched to any gene: 6. This CDR3 is 15 amino acids long. Germline V gene sequence: CDR1 SGHRS, CDR2 YFSETQ. In DNA, the CDR3 is TGCGCCAGCAGCTTGGTCCTAGCGGGAGCGGCTGAGCAGTTCTTC. This encodes CASSLVLAGAAEQFF. Filled out from reference TRBV5-1 and TRBJ2-1, the complete variable domain reads KAGVTQTPRYLIKTRGQQVTLSCSPISGHRSVSWYQQTPGQGLQFLFEYFSETQRNKGNFPGRFSGRQFSNSRSEMNVSTLELGDSALYLCASSLVLAGAAEQFFGPGTRLTVL.

The genes are TRBV15 and TRBJ2-7; 10 bases fit TRBD2. This CDR3 spans 14 amino acids. V lost 5 bases to trimming and J lost 5 bases; unmatched junction nucleotides: 6. Per the germline V gene, CDR1 is LNHNV and CDR2 is YYDKDF (reference sequence). The CDR3 nucleotides read TGTGCCACCAGCCTACGGACTAGCGGACACGAGCAGTACTTC. Translated, it gives CATSLRTSGHEQYF.

The sample holds a few counts of this clone. The rearrangement uses TRBV28 and TRBJ1-2; 12 bases are a match to TRBD1. J was trimmed by 3 bases and V by 5 bases; bases with no gene match: 7. There are 16 residues in the CDR3. CDR1 is MDHEN and CDR2 is SYDVKM in the germline V gene. DNA of the CDR3: TGTGCCAGCAGTGTTACCGGGACAGGGGGCCACTATGGCTACACCTTC. It yields the protein CASSVTGTGGHYGYTF.

The rearrangement uses TRBV10-2 and TRBJ2-7, with 11 bases lining up with TRBD2. CDR1 and CDR2 (germline): WSHSY, SAAADI. With 7 bases clipped from V and 4 bases from J, the junction kept 3 bases outside the gene matches. The CDR3 has 13 residues. The CDR3 DNA follows: TGCGCCAGCACCCTAGCGGGAGGTTACGAGCAGTACTTC. The encoded protein is CASTLAGGYEQYF.